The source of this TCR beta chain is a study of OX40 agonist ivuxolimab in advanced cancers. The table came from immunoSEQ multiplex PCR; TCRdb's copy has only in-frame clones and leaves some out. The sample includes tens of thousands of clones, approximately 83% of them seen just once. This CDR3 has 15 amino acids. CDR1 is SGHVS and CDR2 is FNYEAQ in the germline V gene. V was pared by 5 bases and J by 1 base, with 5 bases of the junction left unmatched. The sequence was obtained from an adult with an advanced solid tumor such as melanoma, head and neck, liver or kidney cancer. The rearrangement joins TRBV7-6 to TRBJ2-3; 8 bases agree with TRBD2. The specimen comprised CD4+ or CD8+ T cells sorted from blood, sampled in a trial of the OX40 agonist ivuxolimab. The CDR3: CASSPQLAGTDTQYF. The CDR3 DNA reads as TGTGCCAGCAGCCCCCAACTAGCGGGCACAGATACGCAGTATTTT.